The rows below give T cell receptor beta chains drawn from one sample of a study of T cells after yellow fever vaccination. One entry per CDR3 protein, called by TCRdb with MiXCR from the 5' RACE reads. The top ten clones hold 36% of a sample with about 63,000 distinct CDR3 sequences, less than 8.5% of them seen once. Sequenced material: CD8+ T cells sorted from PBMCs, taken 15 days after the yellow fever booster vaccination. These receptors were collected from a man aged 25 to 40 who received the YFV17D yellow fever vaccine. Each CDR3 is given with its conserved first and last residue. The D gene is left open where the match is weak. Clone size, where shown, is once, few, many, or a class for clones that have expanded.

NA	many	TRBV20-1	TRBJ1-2	TGCAGTGCTACGGGACATTTTTATGGCTACACCTTC	CSATGHFYGYTF
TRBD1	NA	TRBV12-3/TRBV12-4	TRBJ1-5	TGTGCCAGCATCTTGGACAGGGCCATTTATAGCAATCAGCCCCAGCATTTT	CASILDRAIYSNQPQHF
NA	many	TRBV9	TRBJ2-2	TGTGCCAGCAGCGTAGACAGTTACACCGGGGAGCTGTTTTTT	CASSVDSYTGELFF
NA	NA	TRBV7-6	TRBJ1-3	TGTGCCAGCAGCTTAAGGGGAGGAACGGGGGCCTATGGAAACACCATATATTTT	CASSLRGGTGAYGNTIYF
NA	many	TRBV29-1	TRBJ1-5	TGCAGCGTTGTTTTTGGGTCCAATCAGCCCCAGCATTTT	CSVVFGSNQPQHF
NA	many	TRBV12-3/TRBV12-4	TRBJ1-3	TGTGCCAGCAGTCCAGGGGGAAACACCATATATTTT	CASSPGGNTIYF
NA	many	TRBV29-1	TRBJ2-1	TGCAGCGTCGGGACTGGCAATGAGCAGTTCTTC	CSVGTGNEQFF
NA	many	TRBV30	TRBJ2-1	TGTGCCTGGAGAATCTACAATGAGCAGTTCTTC	CAWRIYNEQFF
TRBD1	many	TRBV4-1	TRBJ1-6	TGCGCCAGCTTAGGACAGGATAATTCACCCCTCCACTTT	CASLGQDNSPLHF
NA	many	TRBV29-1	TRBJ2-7	TGCAGCGTTGAGGTCTCACCTGGGCACGAGCAGTACTTC	CSVEVSPGHEQYF
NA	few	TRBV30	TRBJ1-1	TGTGCCTGTCGGGGTGGGAACACTGAAGCTTTCTTT	CACRGGNTEAFF
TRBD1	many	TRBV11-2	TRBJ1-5	TGTGCCAGCGGGGAGGGGGCTAATCAGCCCCAGCATTTT	CASGEGANQPQHF
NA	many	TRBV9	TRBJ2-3	TGTGCCAGCAGCGTAGTCGGCGGGAGCACAGATACGCAGTATTTT	CASSVVGGSTDTQYF
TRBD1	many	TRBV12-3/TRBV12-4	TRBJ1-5	TGTGCCAGCAGTTTTGGACAGGGGAGCAATCAGCCCCAGCATTTT	CASSFGQGSNQPQHF
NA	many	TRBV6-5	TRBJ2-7	TGTGCCAGCAGTACCCCCCAGAGCGGCAGGGGCTACGAGCAGTACTTC	CASSTPQSGRGYEQYF
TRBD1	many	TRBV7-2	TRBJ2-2	TGTGCCAGCAGCCAAACCGAGACAGGGGTCGTCGGGGAGCTGTTTTTT	CASSQTETGVVGELFF
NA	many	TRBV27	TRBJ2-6	TGTGCCAGCGGATACCCAAAGGGATCCGGGGCCAACGTCCTGACTTTC	CASGYPKGSGANVLTF
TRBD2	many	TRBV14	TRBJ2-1	TGTGCCAGCAGCTCGGGACTAGAACTCTACAATGAGCAGTTCTTC	CASSSGLELYNEQFF
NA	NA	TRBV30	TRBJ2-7	TGTGCCTGGAAACGACGGCAATCGGATTACGAGCAGTACTTC	CAWKRRQSDYEQYF
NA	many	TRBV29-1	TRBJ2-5	TGCAGCGTTGAAGATGCTGGAGGGGGGAAAGAGACCCAGTACTTC	CSVEDAGGGKETQYF
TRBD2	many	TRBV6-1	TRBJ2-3	TGTGCCAGCACCCCCCGAGCGGGAGGATTCGGAGATACGCAGTATTTT	CASTPRAGGFGDTQYF
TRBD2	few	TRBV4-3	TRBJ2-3	TGCGCCAGCAGCCAAGAACTAGCGGGAGGGCCGGTAGATACGCAGTATTTT	CASSQELAGGPVDTQYF
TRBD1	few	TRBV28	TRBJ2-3	TGTGCCAGCAGTTCCCGGACAGGGGGCCCATATACGCAGTATTTT	CASSSRTGGPYTQYF
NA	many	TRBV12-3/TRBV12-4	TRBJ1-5	TGTGCCAGCAGTCTGGCCTCTGGCAATCAGCCCCAGCATTTT	CASSLASGNQPQHF
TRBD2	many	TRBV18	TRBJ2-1	TGTGCCAGCTCACCAAGGGTCTATAGACTAGCGGGATGGGCCTACAATGAGCAGTTCTTC	CASSPRVYRLAGWAYNEQFF
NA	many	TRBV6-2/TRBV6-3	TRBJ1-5	TGTGCCAGCAGTTGGACAAATCAGCCCCAGCATTTT	CASSWTNQPQHF
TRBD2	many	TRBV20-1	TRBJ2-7	TGCAGTGCCACTTCCGGGACTAGCGGGATGCAAAGCTACGAGCAGTACTTC	CSATSGTSGMQSYEQYF
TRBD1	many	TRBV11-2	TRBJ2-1	TGTGCCAGCAGCTTAATTTTGACACAGGGGAATGAGCAGTTCTTC	CASSLILTQGNEQFF
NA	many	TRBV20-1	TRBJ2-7	TGCAGTGCGTGGTGGGCCAGGTTGGACGAGCAGTACTTC	CSAWWARLDEQYF
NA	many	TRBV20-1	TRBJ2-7	TGCAGTGCCTTCTCCACCCAGACAGAGGGTTTCTACGAGCAGTACTTC	CSAFSTQTEGFYEQYF
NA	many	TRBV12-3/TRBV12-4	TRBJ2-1	TGTGCCAGCAGTTTCCCTTACAATGAGCAGTTCTTC	CASSFPYNEQFF
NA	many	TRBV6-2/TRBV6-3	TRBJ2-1	TGTGCCAGCACCGATCTGGTACCCAGCAATGAGCAGTTCTTC	CASTDLVPSNEQFF
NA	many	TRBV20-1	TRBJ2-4	TGCAGTGCTAGAGTTCTAGGAAGGGCCAAAAACATTCAGTACTTC	CSARVLGRAKNIQYF
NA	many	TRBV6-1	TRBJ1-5	TGTGCCAGCAGTGGGGGGGGGCGAAATTATAATAGCAATCAGCCCCAGCATTTT	CASSGGGRNYNSNQPQHF
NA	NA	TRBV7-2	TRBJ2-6	TGTGCCAGCAGCCCGGGGGCTGGGGCCAACGTCCTGACTTTC	CASSPGAGANVLTF